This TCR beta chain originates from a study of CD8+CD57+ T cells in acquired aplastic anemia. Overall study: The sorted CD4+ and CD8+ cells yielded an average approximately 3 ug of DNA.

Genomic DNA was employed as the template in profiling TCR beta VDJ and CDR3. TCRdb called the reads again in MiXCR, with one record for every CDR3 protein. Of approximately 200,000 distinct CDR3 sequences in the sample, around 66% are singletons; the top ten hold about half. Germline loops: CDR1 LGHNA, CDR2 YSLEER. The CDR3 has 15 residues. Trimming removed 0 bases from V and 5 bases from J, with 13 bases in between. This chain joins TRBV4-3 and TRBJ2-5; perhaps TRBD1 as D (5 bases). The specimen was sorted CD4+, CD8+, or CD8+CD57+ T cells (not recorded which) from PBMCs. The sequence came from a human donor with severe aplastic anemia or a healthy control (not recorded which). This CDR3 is CASSQDWRQRETQYF. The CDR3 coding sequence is TGCGCCAGCAGCCAAGATTGGAGACAGAGGGAGACCCAGTACTTC.